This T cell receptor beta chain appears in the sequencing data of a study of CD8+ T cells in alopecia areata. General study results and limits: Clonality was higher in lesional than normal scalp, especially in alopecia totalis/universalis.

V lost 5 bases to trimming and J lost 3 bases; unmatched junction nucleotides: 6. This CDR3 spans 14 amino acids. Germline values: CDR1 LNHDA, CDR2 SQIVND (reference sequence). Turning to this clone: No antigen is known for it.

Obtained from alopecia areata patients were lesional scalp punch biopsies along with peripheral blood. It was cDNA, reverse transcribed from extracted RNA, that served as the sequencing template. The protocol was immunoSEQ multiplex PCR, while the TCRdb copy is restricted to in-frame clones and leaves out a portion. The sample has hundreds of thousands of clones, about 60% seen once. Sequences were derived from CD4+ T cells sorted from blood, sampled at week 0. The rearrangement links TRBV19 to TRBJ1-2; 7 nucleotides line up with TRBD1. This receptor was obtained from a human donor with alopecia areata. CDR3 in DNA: TGTGCCAGTAGTGCCTGGACAGGCGACTATGGCTACACCTTC. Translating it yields CASSAWTGDYGYTF.